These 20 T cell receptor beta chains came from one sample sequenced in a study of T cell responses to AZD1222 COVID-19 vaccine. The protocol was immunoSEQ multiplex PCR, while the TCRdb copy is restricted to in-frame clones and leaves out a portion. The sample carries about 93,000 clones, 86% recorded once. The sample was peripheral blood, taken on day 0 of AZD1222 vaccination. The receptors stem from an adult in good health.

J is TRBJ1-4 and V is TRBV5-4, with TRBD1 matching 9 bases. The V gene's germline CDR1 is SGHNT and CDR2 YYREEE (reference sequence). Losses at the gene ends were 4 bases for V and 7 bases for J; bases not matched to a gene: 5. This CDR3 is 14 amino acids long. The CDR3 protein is CASSKQGAAEKLFF. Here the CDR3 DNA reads TGTGCCAGCAGCAAACAGGGGGCGGCTGAAAAACTGTTTTTT.

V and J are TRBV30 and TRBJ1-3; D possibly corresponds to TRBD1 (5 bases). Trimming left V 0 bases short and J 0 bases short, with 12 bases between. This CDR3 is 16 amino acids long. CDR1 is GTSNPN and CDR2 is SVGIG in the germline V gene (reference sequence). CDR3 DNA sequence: TGTGCCTGGAGTGTGGGGCGGACTCCCTCTGGAAACACCATATATTTT. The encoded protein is CAWSVGRTPSGNTIYF.

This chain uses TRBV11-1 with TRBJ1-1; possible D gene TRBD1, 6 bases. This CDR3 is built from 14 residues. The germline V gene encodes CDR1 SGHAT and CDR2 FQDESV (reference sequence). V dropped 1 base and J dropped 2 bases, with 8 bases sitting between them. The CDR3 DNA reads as TGTGCCAGCAGCTTAGGACAGGAAAACACTGAAGCTTTCTTT. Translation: CASSLGQENTEAFF.

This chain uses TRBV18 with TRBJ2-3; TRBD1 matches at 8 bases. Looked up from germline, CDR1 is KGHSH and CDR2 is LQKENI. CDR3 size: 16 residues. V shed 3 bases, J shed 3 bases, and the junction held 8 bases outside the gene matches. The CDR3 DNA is TGTGCCAGCTCACCGGCGGGACAGGAGTTTACAGATACGCAGTATTTT. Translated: CASSPAGQEFTDTQYF. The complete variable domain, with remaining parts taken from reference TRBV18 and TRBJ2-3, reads NAGVMQNPRHLVRRRGQEARLRCSPMKGHSHVYWYRQLPEEGLKFMVYLQKENIIDESGMPKERFSAEFPKEGPSILRIQQVVRGDSAAYFCASSPAGQEFTDTQYFGPGTRLTVL.

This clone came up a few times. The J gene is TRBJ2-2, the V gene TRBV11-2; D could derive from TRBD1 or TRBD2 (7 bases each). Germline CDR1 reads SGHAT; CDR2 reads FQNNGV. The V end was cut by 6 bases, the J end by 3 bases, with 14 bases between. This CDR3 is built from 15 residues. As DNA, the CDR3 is TGTGCCAGCAGGGGAGGGGGCCTATACACCGGGGAGCTGTTTTTT. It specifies CASRGGGLYTGELFF.

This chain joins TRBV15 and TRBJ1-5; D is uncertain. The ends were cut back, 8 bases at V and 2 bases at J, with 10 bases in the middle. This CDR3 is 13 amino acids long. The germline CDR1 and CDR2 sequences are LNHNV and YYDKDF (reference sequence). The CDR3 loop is CATGVGGNQPQHF. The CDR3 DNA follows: TGTGCCACCGGTGTGGGAGGCAATCAGCCCCAGCATTTT.

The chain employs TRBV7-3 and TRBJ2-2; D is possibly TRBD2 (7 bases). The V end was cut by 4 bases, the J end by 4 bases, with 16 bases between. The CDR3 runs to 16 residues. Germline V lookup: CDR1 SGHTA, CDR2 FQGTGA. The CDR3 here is CASSSGAGAGTGELFF. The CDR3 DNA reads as TGTGCCAGCAGCTCGGGGGCGGGAGCGGGCACCGGGGAGCTGTTTTTT. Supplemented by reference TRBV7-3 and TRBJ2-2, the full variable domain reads GAGVSQTPSNKVTEKGKYVELRCDPISGHTALYWYRQSLGQGPEFLIYFQGTGAADDSGLPNDRFFAVRPEGSVSTLKIQRTERGDSAVYLCASSSGAGAGTGELFFGEGSRLTVL.

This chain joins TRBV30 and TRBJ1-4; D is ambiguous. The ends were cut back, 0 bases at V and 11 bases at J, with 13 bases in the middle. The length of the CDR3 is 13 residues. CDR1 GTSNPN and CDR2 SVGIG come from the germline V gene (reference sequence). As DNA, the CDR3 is TGTGCCTGGAGTGTACCTCCAAGGTCTAAACTGTTTTTT. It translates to CAWSVPPRSKLFF.

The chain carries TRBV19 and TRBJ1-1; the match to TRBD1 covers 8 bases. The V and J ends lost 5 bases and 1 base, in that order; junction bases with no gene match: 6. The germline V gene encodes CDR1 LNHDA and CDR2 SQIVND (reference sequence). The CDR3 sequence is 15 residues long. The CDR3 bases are TGTGCCAGTAGTTTAACCGGACAGGGGAACACTGAAGCTTTCTTT. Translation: CASSLTGQGNTEAFF.

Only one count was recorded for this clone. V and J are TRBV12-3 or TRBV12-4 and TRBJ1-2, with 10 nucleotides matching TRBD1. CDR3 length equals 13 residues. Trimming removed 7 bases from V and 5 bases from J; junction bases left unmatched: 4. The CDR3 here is CASTGDRGYGYTF. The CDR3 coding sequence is TGTGCCAGCACCGGGGACAGGGGTTATGGCTACACCTTC.

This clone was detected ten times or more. CDR3 DNA: TGTGCCAGCAGTGAGCTGGCAGGTAGCAATCAGCCCCAGCATTTT. Protein product: CASSELAGSNQPQHF. The chain couples TRBV6-1 to TRBJ1-5; D remains ambiguous. The CDR3 runs 15 residues. V shed 3 bases and J shed 0 bases, with 9 bases lying between them. Germline V gene sequence: CDR1 MNHNS, CDR2 SASEGT.

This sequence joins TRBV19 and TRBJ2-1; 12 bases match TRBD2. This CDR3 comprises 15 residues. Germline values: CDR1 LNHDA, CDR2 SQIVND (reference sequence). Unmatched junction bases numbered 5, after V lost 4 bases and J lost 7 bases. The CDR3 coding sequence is TGTGCCAGTAGTAACGGACTAGCGGGACTTAATGAGCAGTTCTTC. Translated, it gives CASSNGLAGLNEQFF.

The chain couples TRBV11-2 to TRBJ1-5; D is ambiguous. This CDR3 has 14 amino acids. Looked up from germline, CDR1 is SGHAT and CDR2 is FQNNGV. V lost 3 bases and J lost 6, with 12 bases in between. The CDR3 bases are TGTGCCAGCAGCTTTAACTCCGAGAGTCAGCCCCAGCATTTT. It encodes CASSFNSESQPQHF.

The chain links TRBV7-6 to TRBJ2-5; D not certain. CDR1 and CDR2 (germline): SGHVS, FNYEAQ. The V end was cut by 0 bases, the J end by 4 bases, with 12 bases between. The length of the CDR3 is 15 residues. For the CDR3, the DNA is TGTGCCAGCAGCTTAGCGGGTCAGGATGGAGAGACCCAGTACTTC. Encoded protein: CASSLAGQDGETQYF.

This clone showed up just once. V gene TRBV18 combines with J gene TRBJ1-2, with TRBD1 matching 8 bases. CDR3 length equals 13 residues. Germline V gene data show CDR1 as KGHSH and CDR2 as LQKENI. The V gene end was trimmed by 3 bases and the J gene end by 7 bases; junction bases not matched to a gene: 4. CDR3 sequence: CASSPGTGPGYTF. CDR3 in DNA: TGTGCCAGCTCACCGGGGACAGGCCCTGGCTACACCTTC.

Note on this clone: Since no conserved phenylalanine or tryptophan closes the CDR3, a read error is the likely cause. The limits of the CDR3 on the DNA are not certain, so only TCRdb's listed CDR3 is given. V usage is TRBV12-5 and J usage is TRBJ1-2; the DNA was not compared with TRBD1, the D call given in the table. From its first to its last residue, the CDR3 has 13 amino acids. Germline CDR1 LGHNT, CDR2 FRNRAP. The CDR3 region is CASGLVRGDTFFL.

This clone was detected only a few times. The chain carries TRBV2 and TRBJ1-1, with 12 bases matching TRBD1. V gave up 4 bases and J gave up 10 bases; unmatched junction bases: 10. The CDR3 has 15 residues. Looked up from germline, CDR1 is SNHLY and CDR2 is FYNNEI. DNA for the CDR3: TGTGCCAGCAGTGGGAGCCGGGACAGGGGGCGAGGAGCTTTCTTT. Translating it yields CASSGSRDRGRGAFF.

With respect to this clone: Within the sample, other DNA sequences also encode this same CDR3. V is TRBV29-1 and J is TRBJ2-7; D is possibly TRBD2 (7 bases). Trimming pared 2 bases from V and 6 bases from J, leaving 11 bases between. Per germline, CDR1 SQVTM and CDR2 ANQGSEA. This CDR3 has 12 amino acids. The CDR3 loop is CSVERGGGEQYF. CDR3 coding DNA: TGCAGCGTTGAAAGGGGGGGAGGCGAGCAGTACTTC.

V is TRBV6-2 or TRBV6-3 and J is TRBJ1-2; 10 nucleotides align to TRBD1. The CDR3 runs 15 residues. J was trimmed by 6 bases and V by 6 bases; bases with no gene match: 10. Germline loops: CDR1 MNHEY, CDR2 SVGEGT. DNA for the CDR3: TGTGCCAGCAGCTCCGGGACAGGGGATATCCATGGCTACACCTTC. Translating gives CASSSGTGDIHGYTF.

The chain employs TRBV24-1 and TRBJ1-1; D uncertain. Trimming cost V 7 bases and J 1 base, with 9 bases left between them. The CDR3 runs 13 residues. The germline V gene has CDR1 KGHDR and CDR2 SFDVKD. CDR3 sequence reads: CATREVGNTEAFF. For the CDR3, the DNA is TGTGCCACCAGGGAGGTCGGGAACACTGAAGCTTTCTTT.